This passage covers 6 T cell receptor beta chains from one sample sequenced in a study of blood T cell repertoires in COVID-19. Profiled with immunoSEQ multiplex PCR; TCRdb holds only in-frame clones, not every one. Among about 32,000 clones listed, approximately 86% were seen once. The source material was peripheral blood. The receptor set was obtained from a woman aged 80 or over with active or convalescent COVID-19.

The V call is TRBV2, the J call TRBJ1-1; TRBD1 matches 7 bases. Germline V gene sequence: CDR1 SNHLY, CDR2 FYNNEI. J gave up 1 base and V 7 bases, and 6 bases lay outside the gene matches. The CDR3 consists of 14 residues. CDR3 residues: CASKRGLGNTEAFF. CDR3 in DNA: TGTGCCAGCAAGAGGGGGCTGGGGAACACTGAAGCTTTCTTT.

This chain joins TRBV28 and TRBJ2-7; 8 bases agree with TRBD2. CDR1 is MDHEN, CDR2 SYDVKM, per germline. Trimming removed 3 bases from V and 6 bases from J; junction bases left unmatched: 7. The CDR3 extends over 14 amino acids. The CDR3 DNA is TGTGCCAGCAGTTTCCACGGGAGGGTCTCCGAGCAGTACTTC. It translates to CASSFHGRVSEQYF.

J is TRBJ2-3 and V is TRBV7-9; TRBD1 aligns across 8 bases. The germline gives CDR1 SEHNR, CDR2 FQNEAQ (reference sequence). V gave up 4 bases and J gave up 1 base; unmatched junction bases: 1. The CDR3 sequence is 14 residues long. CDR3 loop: CASSSGGGTDTQYF. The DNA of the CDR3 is TGTGCCAGCAGCTCAGGGGGCGGCACAGATACGCAGTATTTT.

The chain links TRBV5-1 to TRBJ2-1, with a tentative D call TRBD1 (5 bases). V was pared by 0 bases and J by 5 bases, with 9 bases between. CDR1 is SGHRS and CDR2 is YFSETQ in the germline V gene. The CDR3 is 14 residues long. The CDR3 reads CASSLARAHNEQFF. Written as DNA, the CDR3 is TGCGCCAGCAGCTTGGCCAGGGCGCACAATGAGCAGTTCTTC.

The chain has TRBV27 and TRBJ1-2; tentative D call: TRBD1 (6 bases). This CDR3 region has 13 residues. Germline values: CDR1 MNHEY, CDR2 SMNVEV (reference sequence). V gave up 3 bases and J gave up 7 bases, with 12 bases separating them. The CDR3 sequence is CASSFRGALGYTF. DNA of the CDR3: TGTGCCAGCAGTTTTCGGGGGGCTCTTGGCTACACCTTC.

In DNA form, the CDR3 reads TGCAGCGTTTCCCGAGACTCTTCCTACAATGAGCAGTTCTTC. Translation: CSVSRDSSYNEQFF. This sequence joins TRBV29-1 and TRBJ2-1, with no clear D. The germline V gene encodes CDR1 SQVTM and CDR2 ANQGSEA. This CDR3 has 14 amino acids. Trimming pared 5 bases from V and 1 base from J, leaving 12 bases between.